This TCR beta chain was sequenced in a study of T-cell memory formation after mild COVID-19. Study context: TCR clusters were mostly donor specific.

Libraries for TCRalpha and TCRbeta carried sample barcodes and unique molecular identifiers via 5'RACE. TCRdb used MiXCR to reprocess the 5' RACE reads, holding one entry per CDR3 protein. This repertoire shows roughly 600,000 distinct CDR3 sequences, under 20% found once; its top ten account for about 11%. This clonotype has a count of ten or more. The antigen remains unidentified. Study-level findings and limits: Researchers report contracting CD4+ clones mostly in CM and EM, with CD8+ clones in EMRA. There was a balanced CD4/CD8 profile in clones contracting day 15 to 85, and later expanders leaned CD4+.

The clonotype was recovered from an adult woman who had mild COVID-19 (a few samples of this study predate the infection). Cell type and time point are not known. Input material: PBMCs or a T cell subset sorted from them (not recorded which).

In DNA, the CDR3 is TGTGCCAGCCAACGGACAGATCGGGCTAGCACAGATACGCAGTATTTT. It yields the protein CASQRTDRASTDTQYF. The rearrangement links TRBV27 to TRBJ2-3; D may be TRBD1 (6 bases). The CDR3 runs 16 residues. Germline V gene lookup returns CDR1 MNHEY and CDR2 SMNVEV (reference sequence). The V end was cut by 8 bases, the J end by 0 bases, with 18 bases between.